Reported below is one T cell receptor beta chain. Other nucleotide sequences in the sample specify the same CDR3. The data belong to a study of shared clonotypes between healthy human individuals. Measured with immunoSEQ multiplex PCR; TCRdb has only the in-frame clones, and not every one. Here the sample spans roughly 1.5 million clones, about 98% being singletons. The CDR3 loop spans 11 amino acids. Germline V CDR1 and CDR2: MNHNY, SVGAGI (reference sequence). Trimming cost V 6 bases and J 6 bases, with 9 bases left between them. The source material was naive CD4+ T cells sorted from blood. Subset reported: CD45RA+ positively selected. This TCR was sampled from a man aged 25 to 40 in good health. The gene calls are TRBV6-6 and TRBJ2-7; D is undetermined. The CDR3 DNA is TGTGCCAGCAGCCCGGGCGTCGAGCAGTACTTC. This codes for CASSPGVEQYF.